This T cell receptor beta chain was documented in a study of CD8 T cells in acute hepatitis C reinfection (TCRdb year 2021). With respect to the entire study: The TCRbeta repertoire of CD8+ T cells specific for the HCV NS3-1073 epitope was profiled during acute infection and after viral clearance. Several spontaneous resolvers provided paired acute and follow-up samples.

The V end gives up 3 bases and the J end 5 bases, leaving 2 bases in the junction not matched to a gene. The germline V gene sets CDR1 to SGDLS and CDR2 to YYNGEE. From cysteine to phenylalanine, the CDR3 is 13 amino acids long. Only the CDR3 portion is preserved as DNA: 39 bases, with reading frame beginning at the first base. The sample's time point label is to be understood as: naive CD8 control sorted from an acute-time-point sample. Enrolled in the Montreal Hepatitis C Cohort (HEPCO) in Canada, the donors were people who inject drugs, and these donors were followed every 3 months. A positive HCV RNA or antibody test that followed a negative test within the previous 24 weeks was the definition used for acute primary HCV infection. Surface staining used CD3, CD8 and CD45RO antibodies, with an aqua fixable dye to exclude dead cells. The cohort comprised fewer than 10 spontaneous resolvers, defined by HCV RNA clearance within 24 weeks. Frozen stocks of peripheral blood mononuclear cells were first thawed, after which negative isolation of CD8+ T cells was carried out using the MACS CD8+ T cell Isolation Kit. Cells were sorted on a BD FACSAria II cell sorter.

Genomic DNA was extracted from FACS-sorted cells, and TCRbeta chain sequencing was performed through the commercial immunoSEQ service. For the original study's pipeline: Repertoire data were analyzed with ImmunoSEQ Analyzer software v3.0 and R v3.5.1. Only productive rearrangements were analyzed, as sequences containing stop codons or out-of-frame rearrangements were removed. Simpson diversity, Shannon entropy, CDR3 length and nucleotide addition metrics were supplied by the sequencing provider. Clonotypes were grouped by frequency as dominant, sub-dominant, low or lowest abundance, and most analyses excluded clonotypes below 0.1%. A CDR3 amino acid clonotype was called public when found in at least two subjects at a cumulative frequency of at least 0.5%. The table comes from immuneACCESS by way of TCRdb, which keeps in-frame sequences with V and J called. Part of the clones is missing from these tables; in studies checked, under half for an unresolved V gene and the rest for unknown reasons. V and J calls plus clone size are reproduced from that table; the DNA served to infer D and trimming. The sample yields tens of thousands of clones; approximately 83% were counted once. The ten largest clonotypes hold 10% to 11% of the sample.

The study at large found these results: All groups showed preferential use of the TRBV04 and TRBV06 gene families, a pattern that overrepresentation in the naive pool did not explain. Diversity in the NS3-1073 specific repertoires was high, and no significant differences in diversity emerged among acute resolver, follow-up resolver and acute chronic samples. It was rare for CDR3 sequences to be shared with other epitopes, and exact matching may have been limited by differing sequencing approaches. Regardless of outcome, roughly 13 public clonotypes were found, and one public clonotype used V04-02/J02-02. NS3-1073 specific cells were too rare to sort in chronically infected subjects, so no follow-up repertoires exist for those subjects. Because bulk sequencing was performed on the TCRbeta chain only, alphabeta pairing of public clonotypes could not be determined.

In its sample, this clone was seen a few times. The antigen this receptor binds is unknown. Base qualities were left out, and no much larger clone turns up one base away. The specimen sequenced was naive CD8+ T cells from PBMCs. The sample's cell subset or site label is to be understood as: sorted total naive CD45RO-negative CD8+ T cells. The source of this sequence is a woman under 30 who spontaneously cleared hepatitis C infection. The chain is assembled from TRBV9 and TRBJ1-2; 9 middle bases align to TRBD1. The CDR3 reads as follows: CASSEGTGYGYTF. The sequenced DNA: TGTGCCAGCAGCGAAGGGACAGGGTATGGCTACACCTTC.